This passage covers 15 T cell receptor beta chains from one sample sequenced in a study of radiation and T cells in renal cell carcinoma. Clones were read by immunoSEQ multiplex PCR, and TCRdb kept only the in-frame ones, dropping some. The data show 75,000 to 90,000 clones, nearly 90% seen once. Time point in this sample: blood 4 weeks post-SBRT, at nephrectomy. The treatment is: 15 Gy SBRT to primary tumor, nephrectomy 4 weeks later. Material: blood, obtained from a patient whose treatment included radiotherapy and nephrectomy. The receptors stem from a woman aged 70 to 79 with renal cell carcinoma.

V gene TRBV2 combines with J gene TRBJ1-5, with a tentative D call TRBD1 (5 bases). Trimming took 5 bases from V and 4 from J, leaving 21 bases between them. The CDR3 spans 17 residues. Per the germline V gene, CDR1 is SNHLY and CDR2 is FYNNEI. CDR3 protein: CASSPPAGLLGNQPQHF. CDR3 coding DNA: TGTGCCAGCAGTCCTCCGGCAGGGCTTTTGGGAAATCAGCCCCAGCATTTT.

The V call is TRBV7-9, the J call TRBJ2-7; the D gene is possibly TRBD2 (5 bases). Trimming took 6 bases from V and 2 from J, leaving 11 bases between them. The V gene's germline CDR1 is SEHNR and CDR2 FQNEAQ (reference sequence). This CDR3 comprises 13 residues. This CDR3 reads CASSDMRAYEQYF. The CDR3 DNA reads TGTGCCAGCAGTGACATGAGGGCCTACGAGCAGTACTTC.

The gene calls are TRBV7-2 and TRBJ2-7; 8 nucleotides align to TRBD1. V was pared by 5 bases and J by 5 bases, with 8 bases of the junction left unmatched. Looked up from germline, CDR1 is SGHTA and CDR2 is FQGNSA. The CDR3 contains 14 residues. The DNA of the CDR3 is TGTGCCAGCAGCCGGGACAGGCCTGGGAACGAGCAGTACTTC. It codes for CASSRDRPGNEQYF.

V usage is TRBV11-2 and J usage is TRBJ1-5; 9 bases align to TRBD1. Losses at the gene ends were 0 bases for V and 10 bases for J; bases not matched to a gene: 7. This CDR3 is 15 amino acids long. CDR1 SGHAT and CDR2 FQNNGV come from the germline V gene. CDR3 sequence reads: CASSLDGTGKTPQHF. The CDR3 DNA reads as TGTGCCAGCAGCTTAGACGGGACAGGGAAGACTCCCCAGCATTTT.

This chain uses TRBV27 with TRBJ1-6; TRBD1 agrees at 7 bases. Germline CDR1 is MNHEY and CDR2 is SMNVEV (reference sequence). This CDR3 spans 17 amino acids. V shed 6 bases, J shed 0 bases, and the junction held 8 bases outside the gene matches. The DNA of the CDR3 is TGTGCCAGCAGCCCCAGGGGGTCGAGCTCCTATAATTCACCCCTCCACTTT. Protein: CASSPRGSSSYNSPLHF.

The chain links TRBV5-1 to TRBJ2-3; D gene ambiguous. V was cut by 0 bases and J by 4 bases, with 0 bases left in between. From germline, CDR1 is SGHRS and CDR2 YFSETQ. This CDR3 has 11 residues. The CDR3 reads CASSLADTQYF. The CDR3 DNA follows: TGCGCCAGCAGCTTGGCAGATACGCAGTATTTT.

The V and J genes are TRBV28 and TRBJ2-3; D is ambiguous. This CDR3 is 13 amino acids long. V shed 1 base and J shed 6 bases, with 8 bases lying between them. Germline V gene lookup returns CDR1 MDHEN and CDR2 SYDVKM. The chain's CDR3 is CASSLSPWDTQYF. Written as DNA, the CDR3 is TGTGCCAGCAGTTTATCCCCCTGGGATACGCAGTATTTT. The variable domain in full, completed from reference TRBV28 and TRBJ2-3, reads DVKVTQSSRYLVKRTGEKVFLECVQDMDHENMFWYRQDPGLGLRLIYFSYDVKMKEKGDIPEGYSVSREKKERFSLILESASTNQTSMYLCASSLSPWDTQYFGPGTRLTVL.

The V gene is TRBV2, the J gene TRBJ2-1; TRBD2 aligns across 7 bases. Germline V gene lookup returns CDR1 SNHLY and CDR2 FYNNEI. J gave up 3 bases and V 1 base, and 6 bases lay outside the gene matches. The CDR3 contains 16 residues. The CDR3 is CASSEERGPHYNEQFF. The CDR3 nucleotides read TGTGCCAGCAGTGAAGAGCGGGGTCCCCACTACAATGAGCAGTTCTTC.

Written as DNA, the CDR3 is TGTGCCAGCAGTGACGTGGCAAATTCGCTTAATTCACCCCTCCACTTT. Its translation: CASSDVANSLNSPLHF. This rearrangement joins TRBV6-4 to TRBJ1-6, with D unclear. Germline CDR1 is MRHNA and CDR2 is SNTAGT. The germline V and J ends were trimmed by 2 bases and 6 bases, with 14 bases remaining between them. The CDR3 is 16 amino acids.

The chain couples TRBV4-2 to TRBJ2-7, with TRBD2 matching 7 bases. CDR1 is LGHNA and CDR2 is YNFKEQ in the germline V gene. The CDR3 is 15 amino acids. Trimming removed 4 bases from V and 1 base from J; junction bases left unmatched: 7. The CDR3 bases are TGTGCCAGCAGCCTTGCCAGCGGGGTGTCCTACGAGCAGTACTTC. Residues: CASSLASGVSYEQYF.

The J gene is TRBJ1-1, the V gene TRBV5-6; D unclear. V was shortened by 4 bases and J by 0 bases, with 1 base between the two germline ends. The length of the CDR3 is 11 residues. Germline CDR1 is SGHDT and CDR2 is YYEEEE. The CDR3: CASSVNTEAFF. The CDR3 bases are TGTGCCAGCAGCGTGAACACTGAAGCTTTCTTT.

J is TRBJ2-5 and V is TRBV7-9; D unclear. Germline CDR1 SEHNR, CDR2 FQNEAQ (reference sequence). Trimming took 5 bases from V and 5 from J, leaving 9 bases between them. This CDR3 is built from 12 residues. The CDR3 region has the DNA TGTGCCAGCAGCCCCTTGGGTGAGACCCAGTACTTC. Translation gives CASSPLGETQYF.

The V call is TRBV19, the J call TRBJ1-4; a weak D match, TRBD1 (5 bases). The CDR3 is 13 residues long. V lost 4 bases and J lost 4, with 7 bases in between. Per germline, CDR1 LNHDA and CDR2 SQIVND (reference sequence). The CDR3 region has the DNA TGTGCCAGTAGTACAGGGTATAATGAAAAACTGTTTTTT. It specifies CASSTGYNEKLFF.

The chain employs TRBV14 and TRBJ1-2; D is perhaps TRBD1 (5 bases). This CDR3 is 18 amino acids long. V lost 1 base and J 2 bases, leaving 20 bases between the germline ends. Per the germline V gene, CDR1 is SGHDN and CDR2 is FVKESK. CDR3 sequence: CASSQVPRDSRTNYGYTF. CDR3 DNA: TGTGCCAGCAGCCAAGTTCCTCGGGATTCGAGGACAAACTATGGCTACACCTTC.

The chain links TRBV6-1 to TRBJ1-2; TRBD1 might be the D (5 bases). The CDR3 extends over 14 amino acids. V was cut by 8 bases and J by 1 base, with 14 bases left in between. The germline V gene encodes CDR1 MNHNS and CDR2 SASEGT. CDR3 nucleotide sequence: TGTGCCAGCGGTGGGGGGGGGAGTAACTATGGCTACACCTTC. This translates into CASGGGGSNYGYTF.